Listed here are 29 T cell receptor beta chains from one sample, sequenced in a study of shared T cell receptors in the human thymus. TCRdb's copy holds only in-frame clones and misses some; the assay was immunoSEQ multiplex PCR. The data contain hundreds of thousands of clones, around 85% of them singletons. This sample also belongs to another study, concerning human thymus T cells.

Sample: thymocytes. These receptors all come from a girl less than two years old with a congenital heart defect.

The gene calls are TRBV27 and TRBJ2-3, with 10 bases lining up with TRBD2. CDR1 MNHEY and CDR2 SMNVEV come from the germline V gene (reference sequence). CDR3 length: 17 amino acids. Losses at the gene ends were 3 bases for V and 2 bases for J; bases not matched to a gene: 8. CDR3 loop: CASSLSGGAPSTDTQYF. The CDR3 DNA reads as TGTGCCAGCAGTTTGAGCGGGGGGGCCCCCTCCACAGATACGCAGTATTTT.

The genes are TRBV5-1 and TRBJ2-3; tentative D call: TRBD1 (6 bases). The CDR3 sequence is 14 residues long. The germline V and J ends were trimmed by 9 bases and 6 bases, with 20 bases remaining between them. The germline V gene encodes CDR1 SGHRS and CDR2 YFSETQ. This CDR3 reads CATANYRVEDTQYF. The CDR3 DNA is TGCGCCACCGCGAACTACAGGGTCGAGGATACGCAGTATTTT.

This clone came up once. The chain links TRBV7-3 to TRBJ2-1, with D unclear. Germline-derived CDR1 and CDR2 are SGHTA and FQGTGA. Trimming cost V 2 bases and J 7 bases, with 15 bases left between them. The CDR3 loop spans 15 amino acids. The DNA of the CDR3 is TGTGCCAGCAGCTTAGATCCCTCGCAGAGGAATGAGCAGTTCTTC. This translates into CASSLDPSQRNEQFF.

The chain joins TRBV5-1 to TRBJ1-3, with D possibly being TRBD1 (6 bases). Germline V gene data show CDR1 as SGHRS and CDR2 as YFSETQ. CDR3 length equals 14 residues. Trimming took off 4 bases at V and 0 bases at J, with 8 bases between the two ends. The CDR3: CASSQGLSGNTIYF. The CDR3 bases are TGCGCCAGCAGCCAGGGGCTCTCTGGAAACACCATATATTTT.

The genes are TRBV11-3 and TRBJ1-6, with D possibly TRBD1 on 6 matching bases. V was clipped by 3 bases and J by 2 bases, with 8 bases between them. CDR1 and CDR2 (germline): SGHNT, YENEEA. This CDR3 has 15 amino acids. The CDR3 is CASSLDSPYNSPLHF. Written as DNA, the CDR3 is TGTGCCAGCAGCTTGGACAGTCCCTATAATTCACCCCTCCACTTT.

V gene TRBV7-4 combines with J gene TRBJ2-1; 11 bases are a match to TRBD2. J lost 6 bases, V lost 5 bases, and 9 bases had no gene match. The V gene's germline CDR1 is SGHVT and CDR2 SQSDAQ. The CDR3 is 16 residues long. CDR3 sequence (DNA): TGTGCCAGCAGCCGACTGACTAGCGGGGTTCCCAATGAGCAGTTCTTC. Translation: CASSRLTSGVPNEQFF. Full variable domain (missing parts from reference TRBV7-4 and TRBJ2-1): GAGVSQSPRYKVAKRGRDVALRCDSISGHVTLYWYRQTLGQGSEVLTYSQSDAQRDKSGRPSGRFSAERPERSVSTLKIQRTEQGDSAVYLCASSRLTSGVPNEQFFGPGTRLTVL.

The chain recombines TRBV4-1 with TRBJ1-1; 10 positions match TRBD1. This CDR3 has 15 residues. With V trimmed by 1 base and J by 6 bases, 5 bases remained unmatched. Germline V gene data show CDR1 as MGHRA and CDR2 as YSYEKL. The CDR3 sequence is CASSQARDRGPEAFF. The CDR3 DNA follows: TGCGCCAGCAGCCAAGCCCGGGACAGGGGTCCTGAAGCTTTCTTT.

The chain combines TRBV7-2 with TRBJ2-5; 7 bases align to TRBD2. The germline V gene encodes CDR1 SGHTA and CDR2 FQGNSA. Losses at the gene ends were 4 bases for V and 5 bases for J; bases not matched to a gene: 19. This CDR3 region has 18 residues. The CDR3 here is CASSCHSPASGGRETQYF. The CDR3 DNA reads TGTGCCAGCAGCTGCCACTCCCCGGCTAGCGGAGGGAGGGAGACCCAGTACTTC.

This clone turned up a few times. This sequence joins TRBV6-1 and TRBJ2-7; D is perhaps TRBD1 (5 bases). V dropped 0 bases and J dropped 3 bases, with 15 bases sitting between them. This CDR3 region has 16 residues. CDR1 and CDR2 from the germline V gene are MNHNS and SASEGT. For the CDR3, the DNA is TGTGCCAGCAGTGAAGCGCTGCAGGGAAATTACTACGAGCAGTACTTC. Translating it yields CASSEALQGNYYEQYF.

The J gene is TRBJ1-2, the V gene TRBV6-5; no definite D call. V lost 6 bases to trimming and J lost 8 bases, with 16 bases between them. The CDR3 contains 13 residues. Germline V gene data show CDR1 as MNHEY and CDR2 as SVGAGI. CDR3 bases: TGTGCCAGCAGCCGATACTGGAGTGGGGGCTACACCTTC. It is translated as CASSRYWSGGYTF.

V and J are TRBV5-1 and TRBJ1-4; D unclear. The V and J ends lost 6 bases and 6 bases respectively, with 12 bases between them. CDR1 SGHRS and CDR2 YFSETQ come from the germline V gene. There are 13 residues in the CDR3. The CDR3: CASKGRFYEKLFF. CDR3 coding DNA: TGCGCCAGCAAAGGGAGATTTTATGAAAAACTGTTTTTT.

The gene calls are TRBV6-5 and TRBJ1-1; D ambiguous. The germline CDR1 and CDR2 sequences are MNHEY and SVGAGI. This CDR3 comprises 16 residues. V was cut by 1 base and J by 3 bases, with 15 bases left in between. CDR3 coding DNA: TGTGCCAGCAGTTACTATCTTGGGCAGGCGCACACTGAAGCTTTCTTT. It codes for CASSYYLGQAHTEAFF.

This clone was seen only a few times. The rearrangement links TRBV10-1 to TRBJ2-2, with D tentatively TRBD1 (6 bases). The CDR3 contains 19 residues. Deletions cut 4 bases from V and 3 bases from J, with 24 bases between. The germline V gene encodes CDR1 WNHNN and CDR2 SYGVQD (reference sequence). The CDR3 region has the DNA TGCGCCAGCAGTGGGCCCCGTCCGTCAGGGGTGAATCACACCGGGGAGCTGTTTTTT. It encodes CASSGPRPSGVNHTGELFF.

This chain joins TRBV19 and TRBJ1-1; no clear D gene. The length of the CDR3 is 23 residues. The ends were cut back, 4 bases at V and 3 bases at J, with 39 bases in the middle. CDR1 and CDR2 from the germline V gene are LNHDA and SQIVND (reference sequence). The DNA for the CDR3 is TGTGCCAGTAGTACCCCGAGGGATAGGGTGGATCGCAACGTCCCACGACCTGACACTGAAGCTTTCTTT. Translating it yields CASSTPRDRVDRNVPRPDTEAFF. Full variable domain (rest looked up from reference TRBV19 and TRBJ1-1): DGGITQSPKYLFRKEGQNVTLSCEQNLNHDAMYWYRQDPGQGLRLIYYSQIVNDFQKGDIAEGYSVSREKKESFPLTVTSAQKNPTAFYLCASSTPRDRVDRNVPRPDTEAFFGQGTRLTVV.

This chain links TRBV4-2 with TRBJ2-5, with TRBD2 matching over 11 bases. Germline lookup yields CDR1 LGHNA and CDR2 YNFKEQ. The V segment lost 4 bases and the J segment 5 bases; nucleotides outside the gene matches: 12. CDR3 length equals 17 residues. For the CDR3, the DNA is TGTGCCAGCAGCCTCGGTGTTAGCGGGGGGGCCCGGGAGACCCAGTACTTC. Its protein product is CASSLGVSGGARETQYF.

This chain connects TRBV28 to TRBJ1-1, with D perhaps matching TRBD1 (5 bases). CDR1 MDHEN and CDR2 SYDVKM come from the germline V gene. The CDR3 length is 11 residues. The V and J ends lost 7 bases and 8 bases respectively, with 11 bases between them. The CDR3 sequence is CASTKRGEAFF. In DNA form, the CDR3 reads TGTGCCAGCACCAAAAGGGGAGAAGCTTTCTTT.

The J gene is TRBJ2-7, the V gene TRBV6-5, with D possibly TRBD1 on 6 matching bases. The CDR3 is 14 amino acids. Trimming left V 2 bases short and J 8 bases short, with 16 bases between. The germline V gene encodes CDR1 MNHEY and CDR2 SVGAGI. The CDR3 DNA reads TGTGCCAGCAGTTACAGATCACAGGGCGGCCAGCAGTACTTC. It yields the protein CASSYRSQGGQQYF.

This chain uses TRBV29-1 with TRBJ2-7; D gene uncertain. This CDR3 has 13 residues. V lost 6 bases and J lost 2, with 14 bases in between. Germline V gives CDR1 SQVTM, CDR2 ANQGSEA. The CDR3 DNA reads TGCAGCGTCATTTGGGCGCTTCCCTACGAGCAGTACTTC. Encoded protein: CSVIWALPYEQYF.

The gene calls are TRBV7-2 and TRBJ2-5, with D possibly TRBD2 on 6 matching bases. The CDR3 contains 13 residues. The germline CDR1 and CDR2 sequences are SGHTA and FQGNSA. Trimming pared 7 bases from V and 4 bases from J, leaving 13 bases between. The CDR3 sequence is CASKIQRAETQYF. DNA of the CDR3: TGTGCCAGCAAAATACAGCGGGCAGAGACCCAGTACTTC.

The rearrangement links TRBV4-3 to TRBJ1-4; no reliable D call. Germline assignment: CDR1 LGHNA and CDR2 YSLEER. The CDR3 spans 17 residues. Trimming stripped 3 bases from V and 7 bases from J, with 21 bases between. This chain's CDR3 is CASSHGPLAGGGEKLFF. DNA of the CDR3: TGCGCCAGCAGCCACGGACCCCTGGCAGGAGGCGGTGAAAAACTGTTTTTT.

This CDR3 is CASSIVDTGGPLHF. In DNA form, the CDR3 reads TGTGCCAGTAGTATAGTAGACACCGGGGGTCCCCTCCACTTT. V usage is TRBV19 and J usage is TRBJ1-6, with D perhaps matching TRBD1 (5 bases). The CDR3 covers 14 residues. Trimming took 1 base from V and 13 from J, leaving 14 bases between them. The germline gives CDR1 LNHDA, CDR2 SQIVND (reference sequence).

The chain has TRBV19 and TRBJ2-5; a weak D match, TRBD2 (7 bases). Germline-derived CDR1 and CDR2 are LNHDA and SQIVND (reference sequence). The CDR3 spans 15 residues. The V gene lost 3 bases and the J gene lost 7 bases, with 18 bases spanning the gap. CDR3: CASSIISGGLATQYF. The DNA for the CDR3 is TGTGCCAGTAGTATTATTTCCGGGGGGCTCGCGACCCAGTACTTC.

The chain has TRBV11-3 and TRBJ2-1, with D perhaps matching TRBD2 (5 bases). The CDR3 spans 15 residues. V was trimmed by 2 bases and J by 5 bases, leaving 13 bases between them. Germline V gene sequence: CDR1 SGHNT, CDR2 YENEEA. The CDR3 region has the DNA TGTGCCAGCAGCTTAAGAGCGGACCTCCACAATGAGCAGTTCTTC. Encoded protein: CASSLRADLHNEQFF.

CDR3: CAWRGAYGTGELFF. In DNA form, the CDR3 reads TGTGCCTGGAGGGGGGCCTATGGCACCGGGGAGCTGTTTTTT. The chain links TRBV30 to TRBJ2-2; D might be TRBD1 (6 bases). The CDR3 runs to 14 residues. Germline CDR1 GTSNPN, CDR2 SVGIG (reference sequence). V lost 3 bases and J 4 bases, leaving 12 bases between the germline ends. The variable domain in full, completed from reference TRBV30 and TRBJ2-2, reads SQTIHQWPATLVQPVGSPLSLECTVEGTSNPNLYWYRQAAGRGLQLLFYSVGIGQISSEVPQNLSASRPQDRQFILSSKKLLLSDSGFYLCAWRGAYGTGELFFGEGSRLTVL.

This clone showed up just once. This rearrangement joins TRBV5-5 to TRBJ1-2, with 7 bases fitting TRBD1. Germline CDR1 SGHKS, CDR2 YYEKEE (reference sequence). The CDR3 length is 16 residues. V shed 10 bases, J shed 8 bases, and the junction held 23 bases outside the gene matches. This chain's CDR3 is CADTTGTFDGLQGYTF. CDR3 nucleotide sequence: TGTGCCGATACGACAGGGACCTTCGATGGGCTTCAGGGCTACACCTTC.

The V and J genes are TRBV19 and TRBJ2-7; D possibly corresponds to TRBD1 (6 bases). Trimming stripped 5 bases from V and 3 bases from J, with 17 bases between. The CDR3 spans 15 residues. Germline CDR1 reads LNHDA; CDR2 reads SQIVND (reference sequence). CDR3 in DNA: TGTGCCAGTAGTCGTACATCCACAGGGTTCTACGAGCAGTACTTC. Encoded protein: CASSRTSTGFYEQYF.

CDR3 sequence: CASSVGRGLAGSETQYF. Here the CDR3 DNA reads TGTGCCAGCAGCGTAGGGAGGGGACTAGCGGGGTCAGAGACCCAGTACTTC. The chain is built from TRBV9 and TRBJ2-5; the match to TRBD2 covers 13 bases. The CDR3 extends over 17 amino acids. V gave up 0 bases and J gave up 4 bases; unmatched junction bases: 6. Per the germline V gene, CDR1 is SGDLS and CDR2 is YYNGEE. Combining the CDR3 with reference TRBV9 and TRBJ2-5 gives the whole variable domain DSGVTQTPKHLITATGQRVTLRCSPRSGDLSVYWYQQSLDQGLQFLIQYYNGEERAKGNILERFSAQQFPDLHSELNLSSLELGDSALYFCASSVGRGLAGSETQYFGPGTRLLVL.

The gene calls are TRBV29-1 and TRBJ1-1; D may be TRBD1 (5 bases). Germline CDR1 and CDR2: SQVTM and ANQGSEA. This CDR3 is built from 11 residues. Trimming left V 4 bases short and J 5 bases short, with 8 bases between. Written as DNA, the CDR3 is TGCAGCGTTGTGGGGGGAACTGAAGCTTTCTTT. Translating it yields CSVVGGTEAFF.

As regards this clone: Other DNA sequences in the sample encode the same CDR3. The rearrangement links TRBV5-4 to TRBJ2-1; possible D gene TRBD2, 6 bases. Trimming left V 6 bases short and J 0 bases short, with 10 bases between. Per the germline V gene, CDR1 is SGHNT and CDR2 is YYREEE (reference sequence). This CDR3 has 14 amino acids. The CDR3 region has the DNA TGTGCCAGCACGCGGGGTAGCTCCTACAATGAGCAGTTCTTC. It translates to CASTRGSSYNEQFF. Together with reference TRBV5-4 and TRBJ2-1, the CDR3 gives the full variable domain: ETGVTQSPTHLIKTRGQQVTLRCSSQSGHNTVSWYQQALGQGPQFIFQYYREEENGRGNFPPRFSGLQFPNYSSELNVNALELDDSALYLCASTRGSSYNEQFFGPGTRLTVL.